Shown below are 25 T cell receptor beta chains from a single sample sequenced in a study of T cell responses to AZD1222 COVID-19 vaccine. Sequenced by immunoSEQ multiplex PCR; TCRdb stores in-frame clones only, minus some. The sample includes under 150,000 clones, roughly 90% of them seen just once. The sample in question was peripheral blood, obtained 28 days after the second AZD1222 dose. The receptors originated from an adult who received the AZD1222 COVID-19 vaccine.

This chain joins TRBV12-3 or TRBV12-4 and TRBJ2-5; D remains ambiguous. The CDR3 spans 11 residues. V gave up 6 bases and J gave up 2 bases, with 4 bases separating them. CDR3 amino acids: CASRAQETQYF. The CDR3 DNA sequence: TGTGCCAGCAGGGCGCAAGAGACCCAGTACTTC.

The chain couples TRBV27 to TRBJ2-3; 7 nucleotides agree with TRBD1. The CDR3 has 18 residues. Trimming took 8 bases from V and 3 from J; bases not matched to a gene: 20. Germline CDR1 and CDR2: MNHEY and SMNVEV (reference sequence). CDR3 region: CASLRLAGGGGRTDTQYF. DNA for the CDR3: TGTGCCAGCCTCAGGTTGGCAGGGGGTGGGGGAAGGACAGATACGCAGTATTTT.

This chain connects TRBV13 to TRBJ2-7, with D uncertain. The V gene's germline CDR1 is PRHDT and CDR2 FYEKMQ (reference sequence). The CDR3 runs 12 residues. Trimming left V 4 bases short and J 0 bases short, with 4 bases between. This CDR3 reads CASSYLSYEQYF. As DNA, the CDR3 is TGTGCCAGCAGCTACCTCTCCTACGAGCAGTACTTC.

The chain recombines TRBV6-6 with TRBJ1-4; unclear D gene. Trimming shortened V by 7 bases and J by 3 bases, and 6 bases separated the two germline ends. Germline values: CDR1 MNHNY, CDR2 SVGAGI (reference sequence). This CDR3 is built from 12 residues. CDR3 in DNA: TGTGCCAGCAAGCAGCCTAATGAAAAACTGTTTTTT. Encoded protein: CASKQPNEKLFF.

The CDR3 DNA sequence: TGTGCCAGCAGCCCGAGAGGGGGGCCCGCCACCGGGGAGCTGTTTTTT. Protein: CASSPRGGPATGELFF. The V call is TRBV7-9, the J call TRBJ2-2; D tentatively reads TRBD1 or TRBD2 (6 bases each). Germline V CDR1 and CDR2: SEHNR, FQNEAQ (reference sequence). The germline V and J ends were trimmed by 5 bases and 4 bases, with 17 bases remaining between them. The CDR3 contains 16 residues.

This chain connects TRBV7-9 to TRBJ2-2; D is perhaps TRBD2 (5 bases). V lost 1 base and J 4 bases, leaving 13 bases between the germline ends. Germline V gene data show CDR1 as SEHNR and CDR2 as FQNEAQ (reference sequence). The CDR3 consists of 16 residues. The CDR3 DNA sequence: TGTGCCAGCAGCTTAGGAGGGATCCGTAGCACCGGGGAGCTGTTTTTT. Translating gives CASSLGGIRSTGELFF.

This chain joins TRBV9 and TRBJ2-1; tentative D call: TRBD1 (6 bases). The V gene's germline CDR1 is SGDLS and CDR2 YYNGEE. The V gene lost 0 bases and the J gene lost 4 bases, with 14 bases spanning the gap. This CDR3 is 16 amino acids long. CDR3 protein: CASSVGLGTTYNEQFF. The CDR3 DNA is TGTGCCAGCAGCGTAGGCCTAGGGACAACTTACAATGAGCAGTTCTTC.

V and J are TRBV7-6 and TRBJ2-7; the D gene is possibly TRBD2 (7 bases). Trimming took 3 bases from V and 2 from J, leaving 11 bases between them. Germline loops: CDR1 SGHVS, CDR2 FNYEAQ. This CDR3 comprises 14 residues. The CDR3 sequence is CASSFRGAPYEQYF. The CDR3 nucleotides are TGTGCCAGCAGCTTTCGGGGGGCCCCCTACGAGCAGTACTTC.

The rearrangement links TRBV19 to TRBJ1-6; D unclear. This CDR3 spans 15 amino acids. V shed 3 bases and J shed 7 bases, with 13 bases lying between them. Looked up from germline, CDR1 is LNHDA and CDR2 is SQIVND (reference sequence). CDR3 bases: TGTGCCAGTAGTATGGACGGTAATGGGAATTCACCCCTCCACTTT. It codes for CASSMDGNGNSPLHF.

The chain has TRBV19 and TRBJ2-5, with a possible D match to TRBD2 (6 bases). CDR1 is LNHDA, CDR2 SQIVND, per germline (reference sequence). CDR3 length: 15 amino acids. V lost 3 bases, J lost 1 base, and 12 bases lay in between. DNA of the CDR3: TGTGCCAGTAGTATCGGGGGAGAGTTCCAAGAGACCCAGTACTTC. As protein: CASSIGGEFQETQYF. Supplemented by reference TRBV19 and TRBJ2-5, the full variable domain reads DGGITQSPKYLFRKEGQNVTLSCEQNLNHDAMYWYRQDPGQGLRLIYYSQIVNDFQKGDIAEGYSVSREKKESFPLTVTSAQKNPTAFYLCASSIGGEFQETQYFGPGTRLLVL.

The chain uses TRBV28 and TRBJ1-5; maybe TRBD1 (5 bases). The CDR3 runs to 16 residues. Germline CDR1 MDHEN, CDR2 SYDVKM. V was clipped by 3 bases and J by 3 bases, with 15 bases between them. CDR3 sequence (DNA): TGTGCCAGCAGTTTCTGGGGCCTCTCCTCCAATCAGCCCCAGCATTTT. Amino acids: CASSFWGLSSNQPQHF.

The CDR3 DNA is TGTGCCAGCAGAGCCGGGACCTACTTCACAGATACGCAGTATTTT. Translated: CASRAGTYFTDTQYF. The gene calls are TRBV2 and TRBJ2-3, with D tentatively TRBD1 or TRBD2 (5 bases each). Germline-derived CDR1 and CDR2 are SNHLY and FYNNEI. The V end lost 6 bases, the J end lost 2 bases, and 15 bases lay between the germline ends. The length of the CDR3 is 15 residues.

This chain links TRBV9 with TRBJ2-3; 14 nucleotides align to TRBD2. Germline CDR1 reads SGDLS; CDR2 reads YYNGEE. Trimming removed 3 bases from V and 3 bases from J; junction bases left unmatched: 6. The CDR3 has 17 amino acids. The chain's CDR3 is CASSEGLAGVITDTQYF. CDR3 in DNA: TGTGCCAGCAGCGAGGGACTAGCGGGAGTCATAACAGATACGCAGTATTTT.

For this clone: Mismatch with germline at one junction end may stem from a read error. The CDR3 DNA sequence: TGTGCCAGCAGCTTAGCGCAGCAGGCCTCTCCTGCCTATGGTTACACCTTC. Translation: CASSLAQQASPAYGYTF. The chain has TRBV7-2 and TRBJ1-2; D ambiguous. CDR1 and CDR2 from the germline V gene are SGHTA and FQGNSA. The CDR3 has 17 residues.

The chain joins TRBV6-5 to TRBJ1-1; no definite D call. Germline V gene data show CDR1 as MNHEY and CDR2 as SVGAGI. The CDR3 is 15 amino acids. Trimming removed 0 bases from V and 5 bases from J, with 13 bases in between. CDR3 protein: CASSYSGREKTEAFF. In DNA, the CDR3 is TGTGCCAGCAGTTACTCCGGACGGGAAAAGACTGAAGCTTTCTTT.

The rearrangement joins TRBV28 to TRBJ2-3, with TRBD2 matching 8 bases. The CDR3 runs to 15 residues. In germline, CDR1 is MDHEN, CDR2 SYDVKM. Trimming took 5 bases from V and 6 from J; bases not matched to a gene: 10. The CDR3 coding sequence is TGTGCCAGCAGTCCGGGACTAGTCCCCCCGGATACGCAGTATTTT. It specifies CASSPGLVPPDTQYF. Combining the CDR3 with reference TRBV28 and TRBJ2-3 gives the whole variable domain DVKVTQSSRYLVKRTGEKVFLECVQDMDHENMFWYRQDPGLGLRLIYFSYDVKMKEKGDIPEGYSVSREKKERFSLILESASTNQTSMYLCASSPGLVPPDTQYFGPGTRLTVL.

The V call is TRBV3-1 (or the pseudogene TRBV3-2), the J call TRBJ1-1, with TRBD1 matching 9 bases. V shed 1 base and J 4 bases; nucleotides not matched to a gene: 1. The CDR3 has 14 residues. CDR1 is LGHDT and CDR2 is YNNKEL in the germline V gene (reference sequence). The CDR3 DNA reads TGTGCCAGCAGCCAAGGGACAGGGGCCACTGAAGCTTTCTTT. It specifies CASSQGTGATEAFF.

The chain combines TRBV6-5 with TRBJ2-7; no clear D gene. From germline, CDR1 is MNHEY and CDR2 SVGAGI. V dropped 10 bases and J dropped 5 bases, with 18 bases sitting between them. The CDR3 is 13 residues long. CDR3 sequence: CAKQQRASDEQYF. CDR3 DNA: TGTGCCAAGCAGCAAAGGGCGAGTGACGAGCAGTACTTC.

The rearrangement links TRBV18 to TRBJ1-4, with 9 bases aligning to TRBD1. The CDR3 runs to 14 residues. After removal of 6 bases from V and 7 bases from J, the junction contained 6 bases not matched to a gene. Per germline, CDR1 KGHSH and CDR2 LQKENI. The CDR3 DNA sequence: TGTGCCAGCTCGCTCACAGGGGGCGGTGAAAAACTGTTTTTT. Translating gives CASSLTGGGEKLFF.

The V call is TRBV28, the J call TRBJ1-5; no clear D. The CDR3 is made up of 14 amino acids. The V end was cut by 6 bases, the J end by 3 bases, with 12 bases between. Germline V gene data show CDR1 as MDHEN and CDR2 as SYDVKM. CDR3 sequence (DNA): TGTGCCAGCAGGCCCGGGTTCCTCAATCAGCCCCAGCATTTT. This encodes CASRPGFLNQPQHF.

This sequence joins TRBV29-1 and TRBJ2-3; D is unclear. Per germline, CDR1 SQVTM and CDR2 ANQGSEA. The CDR3 spans 10 residues. V was shortened by 4 bases and J by 7 bases, with 6 bases between the two germline ends. The DNA of the CDR3 is TGCAGCGTTGTAACGTATACGCAGTATTTT. Translated, it gives CSVVTYTQYF.

The V and J genes are TRBV7-9 and TRBJ1-2; perhaps TRBD1 as D (5 bases). Trimming took off 2 bases at V and 4 bases at J, with 8 bases between the two ends. Germline CDR1 is SEHNR and CDR2 is FQNEAQ (reference sequence). This CDR3 has 13 amino acids. CDR3 bases: TGTGCCAGCAGCTTATTCCAGGGCTATGGCTACACCTTC. It translates to CASSLFQGYGYTF.

The V gene is TRBV5-1, the J gene TRBJ1-1; D call uncertain. Trimming removed 4 bases from V and 4 bases from J, with 14 bases in between. Germline V CDR1 and CDR2: SGHRS, YFSETQ. The CDR3 spans 14 residues. The CDR3 spells CASSLLDRSTEAFF. CDR3 DNA sequence: TGCGCCAGCAGCCTCTTGGACCGGAGCACTGAAGCTTTCTTT.

The V and J genes are TRBV2 and TRBJ2-7, with 7 bases matching TRBD2. CDR3 length: 15 amino acids. Per the germline V gene, CDR1 is SNHLY and CDR2 is FYNNEI. The V segment lost 1 base and the J segment 5 bases; nucleotides outside the gene matches: 8. The CDR3: CASSEGGGRGHEQYF. The CDR3 region has the DNA TGTGCCAGCAGTGAAGGAGGCGGGAGAGGCCACGAGCAGTACTTC.

The chain joins TRBV18 to TRBJ1-1, with TRBD1 matching 7 bases. CDR1 is KGHSH and CDR2 is LQKENI in the germline V gene. J was trimmed by 4 bases and V by 0 bases; bases with no gene match: 2. CDR3 size: 14 residues. The CDR3 loop is CASSPPSGGTEAFF. The CDR3, as DNA: TGTGCCAGCTCACCACCGTCAGGGGGCACTGAAGCTTTCTTT.